This TCR beta chain was sequenced in a study of cytomegalovirus exposure and HLA in healthy donors. The CDR3 consists of 14 residues. The V segment lost 5 bases and the J segment 6 bases; nucleotides outside the gene matches: 9. Germline V CDR1 and CDR2: SQVTM, ANQGSEA. Study-wide results and limits: Earlier analysis yielded a pattern in which most TCR beta V segments were productive about 90% or about 30% of the time. It is likely that the observed cluster of highly shared sequence variants was a sequencing artifact.

With respect to this clone: Its antigen is not identified.

It was with 60 Vbeta and 13 Jbeta primers that the PCR ran. In the authors' workflow: An analysis performed later counted 81 million or so unique TCR beta chains (roughly 11 million of them shared). The table came from immunoSEQ multiplex PCR; TCRdb's copy has only in-frame clones and leaves some out. D and trimming come from the DNA, and the V and J calls and clone size come from that table. The data hold approximately 180,000 clones, with about three quarters observed a single time. Sequenced material: PBMCs. The chain couples TRBV29-1 to TRBJ2-3, with 9 bases that match TRBD1. The receptor was isolated from a woman aged 40 to 50 in good health and CMV-seronegative. The CDR3 protein is CSVPRTGAGDTQYF. CDR3 DNA: TGCAGCGTTCCTAGGACAGGGGCAGGGGATACGCAGTATTTT.